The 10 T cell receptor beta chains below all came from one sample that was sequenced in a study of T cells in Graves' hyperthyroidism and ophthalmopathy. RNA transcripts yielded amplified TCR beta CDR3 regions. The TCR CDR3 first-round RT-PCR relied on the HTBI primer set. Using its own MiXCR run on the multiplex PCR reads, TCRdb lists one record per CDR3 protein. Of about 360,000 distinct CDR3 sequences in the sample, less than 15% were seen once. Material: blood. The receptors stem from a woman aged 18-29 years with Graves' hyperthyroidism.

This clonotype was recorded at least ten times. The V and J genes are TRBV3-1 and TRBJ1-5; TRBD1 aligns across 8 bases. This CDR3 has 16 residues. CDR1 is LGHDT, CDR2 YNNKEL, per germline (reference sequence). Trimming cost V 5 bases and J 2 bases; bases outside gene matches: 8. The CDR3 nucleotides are TGTGCCAGCAGCGCCCTGGACAGGGCTGGCAATCAGCCCCAGCATTTT. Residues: CASSALDRAGNQPQHF.

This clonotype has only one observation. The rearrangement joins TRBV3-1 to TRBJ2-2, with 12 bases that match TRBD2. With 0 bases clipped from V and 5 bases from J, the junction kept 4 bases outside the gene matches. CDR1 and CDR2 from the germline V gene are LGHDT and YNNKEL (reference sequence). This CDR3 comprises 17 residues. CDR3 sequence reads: CASSQDLLAGGTGELFF. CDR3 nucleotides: TGTGCCAGCAGCCAAGATCTCCTAGCGGGAGGGACCGGGGAGCTGTTTTTT.

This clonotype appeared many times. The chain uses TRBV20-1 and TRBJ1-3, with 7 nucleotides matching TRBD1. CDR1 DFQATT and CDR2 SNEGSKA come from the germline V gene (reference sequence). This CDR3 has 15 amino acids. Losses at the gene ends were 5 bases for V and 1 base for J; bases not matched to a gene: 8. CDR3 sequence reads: CSAVPYRGSGNTIYF. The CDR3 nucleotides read TGCAGTGCTGTCCCTTACAGGGGATCTGGAAACACCATATATTTT.

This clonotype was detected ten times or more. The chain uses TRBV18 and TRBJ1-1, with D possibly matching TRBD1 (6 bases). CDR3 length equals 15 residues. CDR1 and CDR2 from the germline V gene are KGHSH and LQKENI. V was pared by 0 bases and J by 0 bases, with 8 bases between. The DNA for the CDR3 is TGTGCCAGCTCACCACCGGGACAAATGAACACTGAAGCTTTCTTT. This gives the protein CASSPPGQMNTEAFF.

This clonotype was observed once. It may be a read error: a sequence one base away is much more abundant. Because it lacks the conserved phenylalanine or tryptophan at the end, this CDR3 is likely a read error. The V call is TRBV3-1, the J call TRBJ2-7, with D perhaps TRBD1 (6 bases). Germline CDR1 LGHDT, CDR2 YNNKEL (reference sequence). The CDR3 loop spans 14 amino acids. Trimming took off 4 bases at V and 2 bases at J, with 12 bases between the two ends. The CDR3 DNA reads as TGTGCCAGCAGCCCGACAGGTTCCGCCTACGAGCAGTACCTC. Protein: CASSPTGSAYEQYL.

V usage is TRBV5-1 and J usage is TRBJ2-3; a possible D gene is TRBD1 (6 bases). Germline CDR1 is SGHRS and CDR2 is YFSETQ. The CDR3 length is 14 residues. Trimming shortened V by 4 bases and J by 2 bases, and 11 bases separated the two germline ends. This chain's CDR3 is CASSLDSLTDTQYF. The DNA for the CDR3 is TGCGCCAGCAGCCTGGACAGCCTCACAGATACGCAGTATTTT.

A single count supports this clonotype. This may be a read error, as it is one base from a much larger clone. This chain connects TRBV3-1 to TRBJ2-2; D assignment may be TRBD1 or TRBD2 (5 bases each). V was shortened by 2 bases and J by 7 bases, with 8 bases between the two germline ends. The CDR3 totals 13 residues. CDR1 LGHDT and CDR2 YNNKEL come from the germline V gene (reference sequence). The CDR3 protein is CASSQRGIGELFF. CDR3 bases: TGTGCCAGCAGCCAACGGGGCATCGGGGAGCTGTTTTTT.

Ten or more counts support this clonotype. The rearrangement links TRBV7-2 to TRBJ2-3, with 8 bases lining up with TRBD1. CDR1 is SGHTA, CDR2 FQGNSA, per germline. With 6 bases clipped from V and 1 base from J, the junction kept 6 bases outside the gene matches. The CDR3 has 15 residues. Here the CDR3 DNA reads TGTGCCAGCAGGCCCCCGGGACAGGGCACAGATACGCAGTATTTT. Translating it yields CASRPPGQGTDTQYF.

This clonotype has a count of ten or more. The CDR3 loop reads CASSLRGVPRGMNTEAFF. CDR3 coding DNA: TGTGCCAGCAGCCTGAGGGGGGTCCCAAGGGGGATGAACACTGAAGCTTTCTTT. V is TRBV11-2 and J is TRBJ1-1; possible D gene TRBD1, 6 bases. The CDR3 runs 18 residues. Per the germline V gene, CDR1 is SGHAT and CDR2 is FQNNGV. The V and J ends lost 5 bases and 0 bases respectively, with 22 bases between them.

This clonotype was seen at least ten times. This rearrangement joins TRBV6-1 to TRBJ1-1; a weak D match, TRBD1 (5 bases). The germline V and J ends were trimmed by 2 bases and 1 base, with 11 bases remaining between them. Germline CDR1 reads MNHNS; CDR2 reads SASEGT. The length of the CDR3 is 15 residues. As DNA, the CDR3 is TGTGCCAGCAGTGAACGGGGGGGAGGGAACACTGAAGCTTTCTTT. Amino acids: CASSERGGGNTEAFF.